This T cell receptor beta chain was documented in a study of human T cells and chemical hapten exposure. Study context: DPC at 2% was the sensitizing agent, placed on approximately 2 cm by approximately 2 cm of upper inner arm skin.

CDR1 and CDR2 from the germline V gene are ENHRY and SYGVKD. CDR3 length: 17 amino acids. The V segment lost 6 bases and the J segment 4 bases; nucleotides outside the gene matches: 8. Within the library, unique molecular identifiers were attached to each individual cDNA molecule. TCRdb fed the RACE reads into MiXCR, producing one record per CDR3 protein. In the table there are some 71,000 distinct CDR3 sequences, 11% of which are singletons. Time point: patch test 3, about 24 weeks after DPC sensitization. Described treatment: therapeutic diphenylcyclopropenone sensitization with weekly scalp DPC. The clonotype originates from a woman aged 45 to 65 with alopecia areata. Some clones in this sample may be carry-over from other donors' samples. The chain joins TRBV10-3 to TRBJ2-3, with 15 bases matching TRBD2. The sequencing used whole blood, collected in connection with sensitization to the hapten diphenylcyclopropenone (DPC). CDR3 region: CAIRPGLAGGSADTQYF. In DNA form, the CDR3 reads TGTGCCATCAGACCGGGACTAGCGGGAGGAAGTGCAGATACGCAGTATTTT.